These 12 T cell receptor beta chains were all obtained from the same sample, sequenced in a study of OX40 agonist ivuxolimab in advanced cancers. Repertoires were generated with immunoSEQ multiplex PCR, while TCRdb's copy carries only in-frame clones and drops some. The sample holds 55,000 to 95,000 clones, around 88% seen once. The sequences come from CD4+ or CD8+ T cells sorted from blood, collected in a trial of the OX40 agonist ivuxolimab. Receptors originate from an adult with an advanced solid tumor such as melanoma, head and neck, liver or kidney cancer.

The rearrangement uses TRBV29-1 and TRBJ1-1; D gene ambiguous. The V gene's germline CDR1 is SQVTM and CDR2 ANQGSEA. Trimming left V 4 bases short and J 5 bases short, with 11 bases between. The CDR3 runs 12 residues. Written as DNA, the CDR3 is TGCAGCGTTGCGGACGCGGGGACTGAAGCTTTCTTT. Amino acids: CSVADAGTEAFF.

The chain has TRBV6-1 and TRBJ1-6; unclear D gene. Germline CDR1 reads MNHNS; CDR2 reads SASEGT. The CDR3 is 15 amino acids. Trimming removed 2 bases from V and 0 bases from J, with 5 bases in between. The CDR3 DNA is TGTGCCAGCAGTGAAATGGGCTCCTATAATTCACCCCTCCACTTT. Protein: CASSEMGSYNSPLHF.

This chain uses TRBV5-1 with TRBJ1-5; D remains unclear. Trimming took 0 bases from V and 0 from J, leaving 7 bases between them. The CDR3 loop spans 15 amino acids. Looked up from germline, CDR1 is SGHRS and CDR2 is YFSETQ. CDR3 sequence (DNA): TGCGCCAGCAGCTTGGATGGGAATAGCAATCAGCCCCAGCATTTT. Protein: CASSLDGNSNQPQHF.

The chain links TRBV10-1 to TRBJ2-1, with no clear D. The CDR3 runs 13 residues. Germline loops: CDR1 WNHNN, CDR2 SYGVQD (reference sequence). V lost 0 bases and J lost 12, with 12 bases in between. CDR3 protein: CASSESARPGQFF. CDR3 DNA sequence: TGCGCCAGCAGTGAGTCCGCGCGACCCGGGCAGTTCTTC.

V and J are TRBV28 and TRBJ1-5; D call uncertain. CDR3 size: 16 residues. Germline loops: CDR1 MDHEN, CDR2 SYDVKM. Trimming took off 5 bases at V and 0 bases at J, with 14 bases between the two ends. CDR3 sequence: CASSRRQLNSNQPQHF. Written as DNA, the CDR3 is TGTGCCAGCAGTCGTCGGCAGCTGAATAGCAATCAGCCCCAGCATTTT.

The CDR3 loop reads CASRHGAGGPSTDTQYF. The CDR3 DNA reads as TGTGCCAGTAGACACGGAGCGGGGGGCCCCAGCACAGATACGCAGTATTTT. The chain is built from TRBV19 and TRBJ2-3; TRBD2 aligns across 9 bases. The germline V gene encodes CDR1 LNHDA and CDR2 SQIVND (reference sequence). CDR3 length equals 17 residues. V shed 6 bases, J shed 0 bases, and the junction held 10 bases outside the gene matches.

The rearrangement links TRBV19 to TRBJ2-1, with 11 bases matching TRBD2. The CDR3 loop spans 15 amino acids. With 7 bases clipped from V and 7 bases from J, the junction kept 9 bases outside the gene matches. The germline V gene has CDR1 LNHDA and CDR2 SQIVND (reference sequence). The CDR3 here is CASTQLAGVSNEQFF. CDR3 nucleotides: TGTGCCAGTACCCAACTAGCGGGAGTAAGTAATGAGCAGTTCTTC.

V gene TRBV6-6 combines with J gene TRBJ1-2, with D unresolved. The CDR3 length is 13 residues. Trimming pared 2 bases from V and 8 bases from J, leaving 12 bases between. Germline V gene sequence: CDR1 MNHNY, CDR2 SVGAGI (reference sequence). DNA of the CDR3: TGTGCCAGCAGTTACGGGGAATCGGAAGGCTACACCTTC. Protein: CASSYGESEGYTF.

This clone was picked up one time. The chain carries TRBV18 and TRBJ1-1, with 7 bases matching TRBD1. V lost 3 bases and J lost 3; bases outside the gene matches: 10. The germline gives CDR1 KGHSH, CDR2 LQKENI. This CDR3 region has 16 residues. CDR3 coding DNA: TGTGCCAGCTCACCCATGGAGGGGGCGCAGTACACTGAAGCTTTCTTT. It translates to CASSPMEGAQYTEAFF.

The chain combines TRBV6-6 with TRBJ2-3; TRBD2 matches at 13 bases. The length of the CDR3 is 15 residues. The V segment lost 4 bases and the J segment 4 bases; nucleotides outside the gene matches: 2. CDR1 is MNHNY and CDR2 is SVGAGI in the germline V gene (reference sequence). The CDR3 here is CASSFGLAGADTQYF. In DNA form, the CDR3 reads TGTGCCAGCAGTTTTGGACTAGCGGGAGCAGATACGCAGTATTTT.

The V call is TRBV27, the J call TRBJ1-3; D is possibly TRBD1 (5 bases). CDR3 length equals 14 residues. Per the germline V gene, CDR1 is MNHEY and CDR2 is SMNVEV (reference sequence). V was pared by 5 bases and J by 0 bases, with 8 bases between. CDR3 in DNA: TGTGCCAGCAGTCGGGGACTCTCTGGAAACACCATATATTTT. As protein: CASSRGLSGNTIYF.

The CDR3 DNA sequence: TGTGCCAGCAGAGGGACTAGCGGGACCTACGAGCAGTACTTC. It is translated as CASRGTSGTYEQYF. The V and J genes are TRBV6-6 and TRBJ2-7, with 13 bases fitting TRBD2. The junction had 1 base not matched to a gene; V was cut back by 6 bases and J by 2 bases. From germline, CDR1 is MNHNY and CDR2 SVGAGI (reference sequence). This CDR3 comprises 14 residues.